This record concerns one T cell receptor (beta chain) sequence. As yet, its antigen is unknown. A read error may be the cause here, since a much bigger clone is one base away. This specimen comes from a study of CD8+CD57+ T cells in acquired aplastic anemia. Study-wide points: Any difference that existed in CD8+ Simpson's diversity between patients and controls was not significant. Patients and controls shared about 27 CD8+ CDR3 sequences.

V lost 4 bases to trimming and J lost 10 bases; unmatched junction nucleotides: 5. Germline CDR1 is MDHEN and CDR2 is SYDVKM. There are 13 residues in the CDR3. Genomic DNA, serving as template, underwent TCR beta VDJ and CDR3 profiling. TCRdb reprocessed the reads via MiXCR and lists one record per CDR3 protein. This sample has a few hundred thousand distinct CDR3 sequences; 65% to 80% occur once, and the top ten carry 3.5% to 4.5%. The V gene is TRBV28, the J gene TRBJ2-1, with 9 positions matching TRBD1. The receptor comes from a human donor in good health, serving as a control. Source material: sorted CD4+, CD8+, or CD8+CD57+ T cells (not recorded which) from PBMCs. The CDR3 nucleotides are TGTGCCAGCAGTTCGGACAGGGGCCGCGAGCAGTTCTTC. Its translation is CASSSDRGREQFF.